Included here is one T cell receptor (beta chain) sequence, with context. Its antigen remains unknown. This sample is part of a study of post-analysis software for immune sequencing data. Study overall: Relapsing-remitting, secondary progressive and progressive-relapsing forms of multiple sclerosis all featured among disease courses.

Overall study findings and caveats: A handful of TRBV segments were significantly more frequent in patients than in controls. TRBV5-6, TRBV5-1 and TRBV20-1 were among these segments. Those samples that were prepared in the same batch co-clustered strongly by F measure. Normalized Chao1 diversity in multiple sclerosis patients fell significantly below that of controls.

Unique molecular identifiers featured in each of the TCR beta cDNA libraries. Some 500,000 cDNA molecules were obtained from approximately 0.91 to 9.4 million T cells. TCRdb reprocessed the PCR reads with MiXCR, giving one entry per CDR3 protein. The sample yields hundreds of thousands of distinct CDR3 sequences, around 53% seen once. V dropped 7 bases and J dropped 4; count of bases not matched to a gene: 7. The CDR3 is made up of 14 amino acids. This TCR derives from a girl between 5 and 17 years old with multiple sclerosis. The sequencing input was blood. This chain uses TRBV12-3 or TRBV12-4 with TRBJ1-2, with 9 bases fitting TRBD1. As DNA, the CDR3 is TGTGCCAGCAACAGGGGGCATATAGGCTATGGCTACACCTTC. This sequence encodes CASNRGHIGYGYTF.